This TCR beta chain is drawn from a study of molecular identifiers for immune sequencing clone quantification. For the study at large: Within a replicate experiment, RNA obtained from either about 20,000 or 100,000 naive CD8 cells was divided into five aliquots, and four of those aliquots were then sequenced.

Germline CDR1 reads LGHNA; CDR2 reads YNFKEQ. V shed 0 bases, J shed 5 bases, and the junction held 0 bases outside the gene matches. There are 15 residues in the CDR3. TCRdb used MiXCR to reprocess the PCR reads, holding one entry per CDR3 protein. Altogether approximately 59,000 distinct CDR3 sequences are present, about 18% being singletons, with the ten largest covering about 1.6%. This clonotype was seen at least ten times. This chain connects TRBV4-2 to TRBJ2-7; 14 positions agree with TRBD2. The sample was naive CD8+ T cells from blood, with Jurkat cell RNA spiked in. As to subset: FACS-sorted CD8+CD4-CCR7+CD45RA+ naive T cells. This TCR derives from a human donor in good health. Some libraries in this study had Jurkat cell RNA spiked in. CDR3 nucleotides: TGTGCCAGCAGCCAAGAGGGACTAGCGGGAGACGAGCAGTACTTC. The encoded protein is CASSQEGLAGDEQYF.